This TCR beta chain was identified in a study of cytomegalovirus exposure and HLA in healthy donors. Of note for this clone: Its antigen is undetermined.

This CDR3 has 17 amino acids. V was clipped by 5 bases and J by 2 bases; unmatched bases: 5. Per germline, CDR1 LNHDA and CDR2 SQIVND (reference sequence). Whole-study results and caveats: Data from an earlier analysis indicated that most TCR beta V segments were productive either about 87% or about 30% of the time.

Amplification used 60 Vbeta primers and 13 Jbeta primers. Using immunoSEQ multiplex PCR, the repertoire was profiled, and TCRdb retains in-frame clones only, with some absent. The sample records 85,000 to 95,000 clones, approximately 74% being singletons. Sequenced input: PBMCs. The receptor comes from a man between 25 and 39 years old in good health and CMV-seropositive. The chain uses TRBV19 and TRBJ2-6, with 11 bases aligning to TRBD2. CDR3 loop: CASSVLAGATGANVLTF. The DNA of the CDR3 is TGTGCCAGTAGTGTACTAGCGGGGGCGACTGGGGCCAACGTCCTGACTTTC.